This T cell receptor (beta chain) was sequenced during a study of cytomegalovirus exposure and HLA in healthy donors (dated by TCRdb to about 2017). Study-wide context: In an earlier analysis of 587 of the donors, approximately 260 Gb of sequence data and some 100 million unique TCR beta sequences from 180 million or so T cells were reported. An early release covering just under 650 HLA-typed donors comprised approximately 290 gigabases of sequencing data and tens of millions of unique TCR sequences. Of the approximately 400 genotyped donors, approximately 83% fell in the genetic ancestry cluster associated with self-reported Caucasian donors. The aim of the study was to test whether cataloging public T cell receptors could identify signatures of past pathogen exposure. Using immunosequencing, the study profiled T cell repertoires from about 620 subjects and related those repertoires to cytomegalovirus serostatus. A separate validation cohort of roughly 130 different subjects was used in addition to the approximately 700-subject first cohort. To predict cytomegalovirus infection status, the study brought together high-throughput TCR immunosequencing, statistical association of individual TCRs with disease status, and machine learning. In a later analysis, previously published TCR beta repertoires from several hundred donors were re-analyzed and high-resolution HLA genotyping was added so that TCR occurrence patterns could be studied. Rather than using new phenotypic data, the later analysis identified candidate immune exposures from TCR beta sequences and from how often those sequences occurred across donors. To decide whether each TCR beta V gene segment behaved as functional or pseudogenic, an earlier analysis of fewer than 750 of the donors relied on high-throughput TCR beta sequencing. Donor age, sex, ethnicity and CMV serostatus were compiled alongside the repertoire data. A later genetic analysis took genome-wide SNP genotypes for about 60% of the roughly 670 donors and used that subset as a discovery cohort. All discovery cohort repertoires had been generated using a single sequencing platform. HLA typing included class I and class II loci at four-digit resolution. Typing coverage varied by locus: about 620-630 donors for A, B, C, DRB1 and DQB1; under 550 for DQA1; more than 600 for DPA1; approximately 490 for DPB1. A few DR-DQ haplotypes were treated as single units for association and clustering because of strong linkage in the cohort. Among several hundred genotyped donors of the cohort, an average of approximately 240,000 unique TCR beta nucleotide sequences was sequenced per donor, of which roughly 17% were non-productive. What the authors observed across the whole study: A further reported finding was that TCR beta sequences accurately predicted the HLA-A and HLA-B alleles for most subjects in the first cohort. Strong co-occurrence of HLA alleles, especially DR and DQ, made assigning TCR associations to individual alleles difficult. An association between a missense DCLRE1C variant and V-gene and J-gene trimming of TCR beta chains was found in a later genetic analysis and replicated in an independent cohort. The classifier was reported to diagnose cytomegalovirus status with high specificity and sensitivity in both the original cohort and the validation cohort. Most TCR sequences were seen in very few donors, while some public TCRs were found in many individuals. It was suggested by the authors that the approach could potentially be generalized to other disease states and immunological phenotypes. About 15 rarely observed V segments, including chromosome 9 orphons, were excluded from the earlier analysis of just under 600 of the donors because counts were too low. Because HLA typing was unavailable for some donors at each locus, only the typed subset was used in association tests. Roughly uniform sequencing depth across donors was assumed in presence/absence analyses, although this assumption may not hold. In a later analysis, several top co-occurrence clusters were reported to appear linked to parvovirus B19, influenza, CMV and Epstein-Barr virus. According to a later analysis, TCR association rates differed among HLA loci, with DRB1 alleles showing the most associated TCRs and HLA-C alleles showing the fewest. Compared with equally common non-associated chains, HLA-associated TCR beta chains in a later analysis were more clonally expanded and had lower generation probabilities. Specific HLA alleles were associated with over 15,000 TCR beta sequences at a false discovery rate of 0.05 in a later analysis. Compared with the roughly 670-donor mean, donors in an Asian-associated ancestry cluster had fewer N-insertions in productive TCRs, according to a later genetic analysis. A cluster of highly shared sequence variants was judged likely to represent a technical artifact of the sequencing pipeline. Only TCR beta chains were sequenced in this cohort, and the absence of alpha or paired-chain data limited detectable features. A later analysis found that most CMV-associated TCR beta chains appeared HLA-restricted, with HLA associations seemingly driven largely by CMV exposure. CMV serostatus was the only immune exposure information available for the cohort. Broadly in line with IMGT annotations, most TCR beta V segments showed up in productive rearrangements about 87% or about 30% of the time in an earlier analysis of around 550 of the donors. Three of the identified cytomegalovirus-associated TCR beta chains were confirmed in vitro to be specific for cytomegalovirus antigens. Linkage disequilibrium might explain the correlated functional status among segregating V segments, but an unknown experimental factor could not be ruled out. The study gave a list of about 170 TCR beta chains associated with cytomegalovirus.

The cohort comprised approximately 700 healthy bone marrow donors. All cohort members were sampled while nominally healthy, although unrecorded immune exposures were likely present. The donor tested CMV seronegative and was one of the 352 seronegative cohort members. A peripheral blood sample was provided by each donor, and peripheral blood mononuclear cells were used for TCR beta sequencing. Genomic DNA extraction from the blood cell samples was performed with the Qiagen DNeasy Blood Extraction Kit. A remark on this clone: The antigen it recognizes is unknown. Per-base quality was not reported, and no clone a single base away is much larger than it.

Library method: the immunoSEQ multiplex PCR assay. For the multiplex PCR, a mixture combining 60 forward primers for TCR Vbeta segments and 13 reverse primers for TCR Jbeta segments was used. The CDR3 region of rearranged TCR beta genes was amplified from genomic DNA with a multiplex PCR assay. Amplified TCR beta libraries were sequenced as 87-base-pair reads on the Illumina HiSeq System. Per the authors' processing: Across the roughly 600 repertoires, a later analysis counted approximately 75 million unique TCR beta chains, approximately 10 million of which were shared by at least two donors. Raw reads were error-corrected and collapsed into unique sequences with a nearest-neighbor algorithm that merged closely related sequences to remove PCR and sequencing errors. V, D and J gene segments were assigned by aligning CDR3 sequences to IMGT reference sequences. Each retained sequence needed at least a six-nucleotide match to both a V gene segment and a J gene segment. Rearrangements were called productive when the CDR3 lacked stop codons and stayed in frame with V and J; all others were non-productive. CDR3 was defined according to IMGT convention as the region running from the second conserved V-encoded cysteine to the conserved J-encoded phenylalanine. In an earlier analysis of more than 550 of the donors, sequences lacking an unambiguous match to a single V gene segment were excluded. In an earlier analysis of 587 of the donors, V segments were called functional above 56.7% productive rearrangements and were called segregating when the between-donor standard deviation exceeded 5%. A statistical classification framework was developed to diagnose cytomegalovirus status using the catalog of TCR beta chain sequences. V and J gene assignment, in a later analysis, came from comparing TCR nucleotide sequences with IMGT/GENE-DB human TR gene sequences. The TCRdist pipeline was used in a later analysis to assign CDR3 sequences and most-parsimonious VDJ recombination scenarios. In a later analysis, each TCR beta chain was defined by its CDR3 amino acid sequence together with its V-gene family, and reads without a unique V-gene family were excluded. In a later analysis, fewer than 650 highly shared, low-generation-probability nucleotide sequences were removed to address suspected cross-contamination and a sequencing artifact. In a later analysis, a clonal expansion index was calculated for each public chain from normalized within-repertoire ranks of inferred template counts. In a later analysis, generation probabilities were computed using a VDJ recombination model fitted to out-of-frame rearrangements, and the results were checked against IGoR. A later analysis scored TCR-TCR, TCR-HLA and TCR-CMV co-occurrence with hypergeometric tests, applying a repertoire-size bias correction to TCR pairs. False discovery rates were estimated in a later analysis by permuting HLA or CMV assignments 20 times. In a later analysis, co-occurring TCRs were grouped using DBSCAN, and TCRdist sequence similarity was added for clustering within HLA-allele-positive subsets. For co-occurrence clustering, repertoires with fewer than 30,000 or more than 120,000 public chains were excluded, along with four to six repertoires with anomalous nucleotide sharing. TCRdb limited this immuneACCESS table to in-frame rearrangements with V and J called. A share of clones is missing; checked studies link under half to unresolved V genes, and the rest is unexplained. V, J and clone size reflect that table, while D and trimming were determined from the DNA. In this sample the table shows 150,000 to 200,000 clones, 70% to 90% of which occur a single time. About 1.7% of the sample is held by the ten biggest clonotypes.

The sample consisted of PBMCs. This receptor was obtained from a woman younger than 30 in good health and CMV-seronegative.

The DNA reads TGTGCCACCACAGGGGCGGGGGAGACCCAGTACTTC. Its protein is CATTGAGETQYF. Here the chain combines TRBV6-5 and TRBJ2-5; the D region possibly corresponds to TRBD1 (7 bases align). The CDR3 runs 12 amino acids, cysteine and phenylalanine included. The sequence is cut down to CDR3 DNA, 36 bases in frame from base 1. The germline V gene specifies MNHEY as CDR1 and SVGAGI as CDR2. Relative to germline, V is 10 bases shorter and J is 5 bases shorter, with 14 bases between their ends.